This T cell receptor beta chain was found in a study of neurological immune-mediated disorders. Whole-study context: Relapsing-remitting disease was seen in 31 of the 34 multiple sclerosis patients, and secondary progressive disease was seen in 3. Study observations and caveats: Patients with HTLV-1-associated myelopathy had the highest level of TCR clonal expansion, whereas patients with multiple sclerosis had the lowest level, falling beneath the level found in healthy controls.

This clonotype was seen many times. As yet, its antigen is unknown. Template-switch 5'RACE cDNA synthesis added a 10-nucleotide unique molecular identifier. TCRdb processed the 5' RACE reads anew with MiXCR; each CDR3 protein has one entry. Here the sample spans 39,000 or so distinct CDR3 sequences, roughly 2.5% being singletons. What was sequenced was PBMCs. This receptor was obtained from a man younger than 45 with multiple sclerosis.

CDR3: CSVTGSAGELFF. In DNA, the CDR3 is TGCAGTGTCACAGGGTCCGCCGGGGAGCTGTTTTTT. V is TRBV20-1 and J is TRBJ2-2; D may be TRBD1 (6 bases). This CDR3 has 12 residues. With 7 bases removed from V and 6 bases from J, the gap between germline ends came to 12 bases. Germline CDR1 DFQATT, CDR2 SNEGSKA (reference sequence).